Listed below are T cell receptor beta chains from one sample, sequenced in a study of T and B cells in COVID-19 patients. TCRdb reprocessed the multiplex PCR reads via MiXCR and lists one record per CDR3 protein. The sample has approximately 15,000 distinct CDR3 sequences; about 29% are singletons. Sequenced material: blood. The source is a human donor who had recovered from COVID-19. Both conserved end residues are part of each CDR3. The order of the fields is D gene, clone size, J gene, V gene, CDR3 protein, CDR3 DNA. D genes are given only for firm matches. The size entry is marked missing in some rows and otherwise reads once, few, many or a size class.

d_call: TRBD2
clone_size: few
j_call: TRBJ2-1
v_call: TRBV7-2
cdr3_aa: CASSLPIAGLSEQFF
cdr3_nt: TGTGCCAGCAGCCTACCTATAGCGGGATTAAGTGAGCAGTTCTTC

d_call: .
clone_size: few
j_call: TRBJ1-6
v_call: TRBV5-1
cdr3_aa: CASSPGGLDNSPLHF
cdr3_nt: TGCGCCAGCAGTCCGGGGGGACTGGATAATTCACCCCTCCACTTT

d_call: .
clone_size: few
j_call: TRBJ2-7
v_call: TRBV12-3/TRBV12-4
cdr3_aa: CASTLGVYEQYF
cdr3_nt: TGTGCCAGCACCCTGGGTGTCTACGAGCAGTACTTC

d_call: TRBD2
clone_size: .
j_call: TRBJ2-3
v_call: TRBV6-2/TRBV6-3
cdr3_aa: CASSPRGGVLDTQYF
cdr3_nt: TGTGCCAGCAGCCCCCGGGGGGGAGTGTTAGATACGCAGTATTTT

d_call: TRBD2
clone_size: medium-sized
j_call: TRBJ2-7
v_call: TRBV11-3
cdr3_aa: CASSGGGPAGGSYEQYF
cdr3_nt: TGTGCCAGCAGCGGAGGGGGACCGGCGGGAGGCTCCTACGAGCAGTACTTC

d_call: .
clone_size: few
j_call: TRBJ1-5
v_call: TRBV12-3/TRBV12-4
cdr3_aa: CASRRTVNQPQHF
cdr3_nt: TGTGCCAGCAGGAGGACAGTCAATCAGCCCCAGCATTTT

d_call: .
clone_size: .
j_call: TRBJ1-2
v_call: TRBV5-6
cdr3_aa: CASAITGIGDSLYGYTF
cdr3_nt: TGTGCCAGCGCCATAACCGGGATAGGGGATAGCCTTTATGGCTACACCTTC

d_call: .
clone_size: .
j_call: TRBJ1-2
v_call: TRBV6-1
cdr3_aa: CASSWELLSGYTF
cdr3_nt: TGTGCCAGCAGTTGGGAGCTCCTAAGTGGCTACACCTTC

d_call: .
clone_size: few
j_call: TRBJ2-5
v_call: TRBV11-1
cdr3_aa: CASSPKGGQETQYF
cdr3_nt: TGTGCCAGCAGCCCAAAGGGAGGCCAAGAGACCCAGTACTTC

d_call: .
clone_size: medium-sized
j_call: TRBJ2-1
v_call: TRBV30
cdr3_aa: CAWSQGIPNEQFF
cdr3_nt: TGTGCCTGGAGTCAAGGGATCCCTAATGAGCAGTTCTTC

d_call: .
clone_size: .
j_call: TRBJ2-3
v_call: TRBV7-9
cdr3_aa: CAGGEDTQYF
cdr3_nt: TGTGCCGGTGGGGAAGATACGCAGTATTTT

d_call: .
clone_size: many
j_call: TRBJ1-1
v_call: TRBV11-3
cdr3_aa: CASSLVDTNTEAFF
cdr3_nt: TGTGCCAGCAGCTTAGTCGACACGAACACTGAAGCTTTCTTT

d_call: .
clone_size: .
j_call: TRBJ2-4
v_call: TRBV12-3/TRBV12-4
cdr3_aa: CASSLRALAKNIQYF
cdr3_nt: TGTGCCAGCAGTTTACGAGCCCTAGCCAAAAACATTCAGTACTTC

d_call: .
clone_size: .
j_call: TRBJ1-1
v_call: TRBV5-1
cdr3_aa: CASSTDSLNTEAFF
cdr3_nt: TGCGCCAGCAGTACCGACAGCTTGAACACTGAAGCTTTCTTT

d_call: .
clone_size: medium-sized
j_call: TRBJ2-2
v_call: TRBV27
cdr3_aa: CASTGQADTGELFF
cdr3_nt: TGTGCCAGCACGGGGCAGGCGGACACCGGGGAGCTGTTTTTT

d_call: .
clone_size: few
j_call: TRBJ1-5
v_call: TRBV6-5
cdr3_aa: CASSYSRPNRGNQPQHF
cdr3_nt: TGTGCCAGCAGTTACTCTAGGCCGAACAGGGGCAATCAGCCCCAGCATTTT

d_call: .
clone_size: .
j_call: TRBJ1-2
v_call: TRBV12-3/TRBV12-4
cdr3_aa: CASSLGPPNYGYTF
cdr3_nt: TGTGCCAGCAGCCTCGGACCTCCTAACTATGGCTACACCTTC

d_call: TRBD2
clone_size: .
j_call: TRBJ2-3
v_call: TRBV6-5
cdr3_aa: CASRPTSGGDSTDTQYF
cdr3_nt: TGTGCCAGCAGGCCGACTAGCGGGGGGGATAGCACAGATACGCAGTATTTT

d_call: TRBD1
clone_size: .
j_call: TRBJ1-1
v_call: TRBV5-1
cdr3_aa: CASSLGTGDKNTEAFF
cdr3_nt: TGCGCCAGCAGCTTAGGGACAGGGGACAAGAACACTGAAGCTTTCTTT

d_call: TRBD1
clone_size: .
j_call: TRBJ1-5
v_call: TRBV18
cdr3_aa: CASSLGTGGLNQPQHF
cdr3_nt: TGTGCCAGCTCACTAGGGACAGGGGGTCTTAATCAGCCCCAGCATTTT

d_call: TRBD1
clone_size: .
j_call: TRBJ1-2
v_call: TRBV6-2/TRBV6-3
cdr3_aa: CASTRTGPFGYTF
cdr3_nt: TGTGCCAGCACCCGGACAGGGCCCTTCGGCTACACCTTC

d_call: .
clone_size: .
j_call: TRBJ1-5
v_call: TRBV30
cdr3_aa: CAWSPKGSQPQHF
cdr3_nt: TGTGCCTGGAGTCCTAAGGGGAGTCAGCCCCAGCATTTT

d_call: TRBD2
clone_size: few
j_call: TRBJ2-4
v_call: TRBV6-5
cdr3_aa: CASSYSREEDIQYF
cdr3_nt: TGTGCCAGCAGTTACTCGCGGGAGGAGGACATTCAGTACTTC

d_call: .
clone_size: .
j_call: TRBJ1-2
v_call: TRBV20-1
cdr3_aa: CSARDGGRAVGYTF
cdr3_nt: TGCAGTGCTAGAGATGGAGGTCGAGCAGTTGGCTACACCTTC

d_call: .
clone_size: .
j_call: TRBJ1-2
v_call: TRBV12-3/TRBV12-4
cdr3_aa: CASSYSGATRLNYGYTF
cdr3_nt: TGTGCCAGCTCCTACTCAGGGGCGACGCGCCTTAACTATGGCTACACCTTC

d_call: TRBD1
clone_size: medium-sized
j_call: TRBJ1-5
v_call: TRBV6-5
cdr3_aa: CASRDHRGDQPQHF
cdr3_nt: TGTGCCAGCAGGGACCACAGGGGAGATCAGCCCCAGCATTTT

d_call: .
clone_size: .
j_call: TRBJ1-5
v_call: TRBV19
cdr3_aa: CASSSEGTLNQPQHF
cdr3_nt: TGTGCCAGTAGTTCTGAGGGGACACTTAATCAGCCCCAGCATTTT

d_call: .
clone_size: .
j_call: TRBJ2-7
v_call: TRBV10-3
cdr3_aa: CAISESGASSYEQYF
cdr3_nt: TGTGCCATCAGTGAGTCTGGGGCAAGCTCCTACGAGCAGTACTTC

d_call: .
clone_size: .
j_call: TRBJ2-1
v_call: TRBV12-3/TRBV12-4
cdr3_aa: CASSFNPFNEQFF
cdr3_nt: TGTGCCAGCAGTTTCAACCCTTTCAATGAGCAGTTCTTC

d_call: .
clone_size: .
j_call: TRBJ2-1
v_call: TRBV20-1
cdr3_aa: CTPRAGVANYNEQFF
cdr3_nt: TGCACCCCTCGGGCGGGTGTCGCCAATTACAATGAGCAGTTCTTC

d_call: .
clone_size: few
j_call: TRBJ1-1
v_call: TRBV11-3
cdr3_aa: CASSLEREAFF
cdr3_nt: TGTGCCAGCAGCTTAGAGCGGGAAGCTTTCTTT

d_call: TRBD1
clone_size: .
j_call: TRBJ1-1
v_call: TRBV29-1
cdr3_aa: CSVTGGNTEAFF
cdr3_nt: TGCAGCGTGACAGGGGGTAACACTGAAGCTTTCTTT

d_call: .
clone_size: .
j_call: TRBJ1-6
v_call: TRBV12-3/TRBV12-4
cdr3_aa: CASSTTFPNSYNSPLHF
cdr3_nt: TGTGCCAGCAGCACCACATTCCCCAACTCCTATAATTCACCCCTCCACTTT

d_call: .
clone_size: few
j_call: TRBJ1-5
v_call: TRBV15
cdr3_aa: CATGPNQPQHF
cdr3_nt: TGTGCCACCGGACCAAATCAGCCCCAGCATTTT

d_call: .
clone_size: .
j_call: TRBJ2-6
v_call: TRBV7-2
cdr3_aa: CASSPHRSGANVLTF
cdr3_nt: TGTGCCAGCAGCCCTCATAGGTCTGGGGCCAACGTCCTGACTTTC

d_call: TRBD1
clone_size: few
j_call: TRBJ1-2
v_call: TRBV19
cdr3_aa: CASTSDRAPLANYGYTF
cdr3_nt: TGTGCCAGTACCTCGGACAGGGCACCCCTTGCTAACTATGGCTACACCTTC

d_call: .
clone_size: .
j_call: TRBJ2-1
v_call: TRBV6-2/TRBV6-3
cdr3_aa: CASGISGIRQFF
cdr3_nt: TGTGCCAGCGGTATATCGGGGATTCGCCAGTTCTTC

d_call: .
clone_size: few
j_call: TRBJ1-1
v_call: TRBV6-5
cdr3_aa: CASSYLLGLSGTEAFF
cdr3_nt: TGTGCCAGCAGTTACTTGCTGGGGTTGAGTGGCACTGAAGCTTTCTTT

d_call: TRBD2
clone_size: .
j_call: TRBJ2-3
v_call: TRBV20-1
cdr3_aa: CSAVKRERSTDTQYF
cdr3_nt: TGCAGTGCGGTTAAGCGGGAGCGTAGCACAGATACGCAGTATTTT

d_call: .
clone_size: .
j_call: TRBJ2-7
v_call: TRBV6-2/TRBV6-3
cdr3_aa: CASSYSRADPGYEQYF
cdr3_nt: TGTGCCAGCAGTTACTCGAGGGCTGATCCAGGTTACGAGCAGTACTTC